The sequence of this TCR beta chain was determined in a study of a mutant IDH1 vaccine in newly diagnosed glioma. General observations from the study: Changes in the top peripheral T cell clonotypes seemingly had no bearing on pseudoprogression.

Sequenced by immunoSEQ multiplex PCR; TCRdb stores in-frame clones only, minus some. The repertoire consists of around 31,000 clones, with 81% occurring once and the leading ten covering over 15%. Described time point: week 35, safety follow-up. Every vaccine dose comprised 300 ug of mutant IDH1 20-mer peptide plus topical imiquimod. Each of the donors came in with new WHO grade 3 or 4 astrocytomas that were IDH1-mutant and ATRX-lost. This clone was observed a handful of times. Its antigen remains unknown. Looked up from germline, CDR1 is LNHDA and CDR2 is SQIVND (reference sequence). V was shortened by 2 bases and J by 1 base, with 5 bases between the two germline ends. The CDR3 covers 13 residues.

This TCR came from a man aged 30 to 45 with glioma. The rearrangement links TRBV19 to TRBJ1-2; no reliable D call. The sample here was PBMCs, taken from a glioma patient whose treatment included an IDH1 peptide vaccine. CDR3 region: CASSISLNYGYTF. In DNA form, the CDR3 reads TGTGCCAGTAGTATAAGTCTTAACTATGGCTACACCTTC. The full variable domain, in which reference TRBV19 and TRBJ1-2 provide the parts outside the CDR3, is DGGITQSPKYLFRKEGQNVTLSCEQNLNHDAMYWYRQDPGQGLRLIYYSQIVNDFQKGDIAEGYSVSREKKESFPLTVTSAQKNPTAFYLCASSISLNYGYTFGSGTRLTVV.